The 22 T cell receptor beta chains below were found in one sample sequenced in a study of T cells in Graves' hyperthyroidism and ophthalmopathy. Amplified regions were TCR beta CDR3 sequences from RNA transcripts. Researchers ran a first-round RT-PCR on the TCR CDR3 using the HTBI primer set. TCRdb re-analysed the multiplex PCR reads in MiXCR, keeping a single row per CDR3 protein. Of roughly 570,000 distinct CDR3 sequences in the sample, 40% to 55% were seen once. Sequenced: peripheral blood or thyroid tissue (not recorded which). These receptors were taken from an adult woman with Graves' disease, either hyperthyroidism or ophthalmopathy (not recorded which).

This clonotype has just a few counts. In nucleotides, the CDR3 is TGTGCCACCAGTGATTCCGACAGGGACGAGCAGTACTTC. Its protein is CATSDSDRDEQYF. This chain joins TRBV24-1 and TRBJ2-7; 7 nucleotides align to TRBD1. Germline assignment: CDR1 KGHDR and CDR2 SFDVKD. The CDR3 consists of 13 residues. V was pared by 2 bases and J by 5 bases, with 2 bases of the junction left unmatched.

The rearrangement links TRBV20-1 to TRBJ1-2; D not certain. This CDR3 has 14 amino acids. Per the germline V gene, CDR1 is DFQATT and CDR2 is SNEGSKA (reference sequence). CDR3 in DNA: TGCAGCGTTGAAGAGGGCCGTGCTCTCTATGGCTACACCTTC. Encoded protein: CSVEEGRALYGYTF.

This clonotype was recorded once. The CDR3 sequence: CAISSTGREPQYF. DNA for the CDR3: TGTGCCATCAGTTCGACAGGGAGGGAGCCCCAGTACTTC. This chain connects TRBV10-3 to TRBJ2-5; D may be TRBD1 or TRBD2 (7 bases each). The V and J ends lost 5 bases and 9 bases respectively, with 16 bases between them. The CDR3 sequence is 13 residues long. Germline CDR1 ENHRY, CDR2 SYGVKD.

This sequence joins TRBV29-1 and TRBJ1-5, with TRBD1 matching over 7 bases. Germline trimming cut 6 bases from V and 9 bases from J; bases unmatched to any gene: 8. From germline, CDR1 is SQVTM and CDR2 ANQGSEA. CDR3 length: 12 residues. CDR3 sequence (DNA): TGCAGCGTGGCCACAGGGGACTTGCCCCAGCATTTT. This gives the protein CSVATGDLPQHF.

The V and J genes are TRBV20-1 and TRBJ2-7, with 9 bases aligning to TRBD2. Germline CDR1 reads DFQATT; CDR2 reads SNEGSKA (reference sequence). V shed 6 bases, J shed 2 bases, and the junction held 8 bases outside the gene matches. The length of the CDR3 is 14 residues. This CDR3 reads CSAASGRSTYEQYF. The CDR3 DNA sequence: TGCAGTGCAGCAAGCGGGAGGTCCACCTACGAGCAGTACTTC.

The chain employs TRBV5-1 and TRBJ1-2; 9 nucleotides agree with TRBD1. V lost 3 bases to trimming and J lost 2 bases; unmatched junction nucleotides: 5. Germline values: CDR1 SGHRS, CDR2 YFSETQ. The CDR3 sequence is 15 residues long. CDR3 coding DNA: TGCGCCAGCAGCTCCTATGGGACAGGGAACTATGGCTACACCTTC. Translating it yields CASSSYGTGNYGYTF.

This clonotype was counted many times. This sequence joins TRBV29-1 and TRBJ1-2, with 9 nucleotides matching TRBD1. CDR3 length: 13 residues. V shed 6 bases and J 4 bases; nucleotides not matched to a gene: 6. Germline assignment: CDR1 SQVTM and CDR2 ANQGSEA. The CDR3 DNA sequence: TGCAGCGTCCGGACAGGGGAAGGCTATGGCTACACCTTC. Amino acid sequence: CSVRTGEGYGYTF.

The chain links TRBV13 to TRBJ2-6, with D tentatively TRBD1 or TRBD2 (5 bases each). Trimming took off 4 bases at V and 19 bases at J, with 26 bases between the two ends. Germline V gives CDR1 PRHDT, CDR2 FYEKMQ (reference sequence). This CDR3 spans 15 amino acids. The DNA of the CDR3 is TGTGCCAGCAGCTGGGGACCCTCTGGGGCCAACGCCCTTACTTTC. The encoded protein is CASSWGPSGANALTF.

This rearrangement joins TRBV19 to TRBJ2-7; perhaps TRBD1 as D (6 bases). Germline CDR1 LNHDA, CDR2 SQIVND (reference sequence). The CDR3 is 15 amino acids. Trimming took off 3 bases at V and 2 bases at J, with 14 bases between the two ends. The CDR3 sequence is CASSIQGSEPYEQYF. As DNA, the CDR3 is TGTGCCAGTAGTATCCAGGGGTCAGAGCCCTACGAGCAGTACTTC.

The table lists this clonotype with a count of one. This sequence joins TRBV5-1 and TRBJ2-6, with 12 bases lining up with TRBD2. The CDR3 spans 18 residues. With V trimmed by 3 bases and J by 0 bases, 4 bases remained unmatched. The germline gives CDR1 SGHRS, CDR2 YFSETQ. CDR3 residues: CASSSGLAGISGANVLTF. CDR3 nucleotide sequence: TGCGCCAGCAGCTCGGGACTAGCGGGTATCTCTGGGGCCAACGTCCTGACTTTC.

Ten or more counts support this clonotype. V gene TRBV12-3 or TRBV12-4 combines with J gene TRBJ1-5; D call uncertain. CDR3 size: 15 residues. V dropped 3 bases and J dropped 4 bases, with 13 bases sitting between them. CDR3 coding DNA: TGTGCCAGCAGTTTGGGCCGGACGGTAAATCAGCCCCAGCATTTT. Its translation is CASSLGRTVNQPQHF.

Concerning this clonotype: The CDR3 does not close with the conserved phenylalanine or tryptophan, likely indicating a read error. Because the CDR3's place on the DNA is in doubt, the DNA is left out and the CDR3 is given as listed by TCRdb. The chain links TRBV7-6 to TRBJ2-2; the table calls TRBD2, which could not be checked here. 17 amino acids form the CDR3, both terminal residues included. Germline CDR1 SGHVS, CDR2 FNYEAQ. The CDR3 loop reads CASSLVSGRANTGELCA.

For this clonotype: A much more abundant neighbour one base away suggests this may be a read error. V and J are TRBV10-3 and TRBJ2-2, with a weak D call TRBD1 (6 bases). The V end lost 4 bases, the J end lost 0 bases, and 6 bases lay between the germline ends. CDR3 length equals 14 residues. Germline V gives CDR1 ENHRY, CDR2 SYGVKD. The CDR3 protein is CAISGDTNTGELFF. CDR3 bases: TGTGCCATCAGTGGGGACACGAACACCGGGGAGCTGTTTTTT.

As concerns this clonotype: Without the conserved terminal phenylalanine or tryptophan, this CDR3 likely stems from a read error. The DNA is left out, because the CDR3 cannot be placed on it with certainty; the CDR3 is given as TCRdb lists it. The gene calls are TRBV10-3 and TRBJ2-5. Per the germline V gene, CDR1 is ENHRY and CDR2 is SYGVKD. The CDR3 is 9 amino acids long, termini counted. The CDR3 sequence is CAISETQNT.

The chain carries TRBV2 and TRBJ2-1, with D hard to call. Germline-derived CDR1 and CDR2 are SNHLY and FYNNEI. CDR3 length: 13 residues. The germline V and J ends were trimmed by 6 bases and 8 bases, with 14 bases remaining between them. For the CDR3, the DNA is TGTGCCAGCAGCTCCGAAAGGGTGGATGAGCAGTTCTTC. It specifies CASSSERVDEQFF.

The chain has TRBV7-9 and TRBJ2-7; 12 nucleotides match TRBD1. From germline, CDR1 is SEHNR and CDR2 FQNEAQ (reference sequence). The CDR3 loop spans 17 amino acids. The V segment lost 4 bases and the J segment 3 bases; nucleotides outside the gene matches: 10. The CDR3 region has the DNA TGTGCCAGCAGCTCATCTACCGGGACAGGGGGCCTCTACGAGCAGTACTTC. It specifies CASSSSTGTGGLYEQYF. Full variable domain (outside the CDR3, taken from reference TRBV7-9 and TRBJ2-7): DTGVSQNPRHKITKRGQNVTFRCDPISEHNRLYWYRQTLGQGPEFLTYFQNEAQLEKSRLLSDRFSAERPKGSFSTLEIQRTEQGDSAMYLCASSSSTGTGGLYEQYFGPGTRLTVT.

A remark on this clonotype: Being one base from a much bigger clone, this may be a read error. The chain couples TRBV5-1 to TRBJ2-5; possibly TRBD2 for D (6 bases). CDR1 and CDR2 from the germline V gene are SGHRS and YFSETQ. The CDR3 sequence is 15 residues long. CDR3 coding DNA: TGCGCCAGCAGCCTGGGGGTCGGGAGAGAAGAGACCCAGCACTTC. This sequence encodes CASSLGVGREETQHF.

This rearrangement joins TRBV30 to TRBJ1-1, with D unclear. Germline CDR1 and CDR2: GTSNPN and SVGIG (reference sequence). Trimming took off 1 base at V and 7 bases at J, with 7 bases between the two ends. The CDR3 is 11 amino acids. The CDR3 sequence: CAWSDRGEAFF. CDR3 DNA sequence: TGTGCCTGGAGTGACCGGGGTGAAGCTTTCTTT.

This clonotype was recorded many times. V is TRBV5-4 and J is TRBJ2-5, with 10 bases that match TRBD2. J lost 5 bases, V lost 4 bases, and 14 bases had no gene match. CDR1 and CDR2 (germline): SGHNT, YYREEE (reference sequence). The CDR3 has 17 residues. The CDR3 loop is CASSPGRAGGVEETQYF. CDR3 in DNA: TGTGCCAGCAGCCCTGGGCGAGCGGGAGGGGTGGAGGAGACCCAGTACTTC.

The CDR3 DNA sequence: TGTGCCATCAGGCAAACAGTGAACTACGAGCAGTACTTC. The encoded protein is CAIRQTVNYEQYF. This rearrangement joins TRBV10-3 to TRBJ2-7; D unclear. Germline CDR1 and CDR2: ENHRY and SYGVKD. Between the trimmed V and J ends, which lost 6 bases and 3 bases, there was a span of 12 bases. The CDR3 runs to 13 residues.

This clonotype was detected many times. The gene calls are TRBV5-4 and TRBJ2-5; D ambiguous. V was pared by 6 bases and J by 2 bases, with 11 bases between. CDR1 and CDR2 from the germline V gene are SGHNT and YYREEE (reference sequence). CDR3 length: 13 residues. Written as DNA, the CDR3 is TGTGCCAGCACCCCCCCCGAGCAAGAGACCCAGTACTTC. Encoded protein: CASTPPEQETQYF.

This clonotype was seen ten or more times. The CDR3, as DNA: TGTGCCAGCAGGATGTGGGGTGAGGAGACCCAGTACTTC. This sequence encodes CASRMWGEETQYF. The genes are TRBV28 and TRBJ2-5; the D is unclear. The CDR3 length is 13 residues. V was shortened by 6 bases and J by 5 bases, with 13 bases between the two germline ends. Germline V gene data show CDR1 as MDHEN and CDR2 as SYDVKM.